The rows below give T cell receptor beta chains drawn from one sample of a study of OX40 agonist ivuxolimab in advanced cancers. Sequenced by immunoSEQ multiplex PCR; TCRdb stores in-frame clones only, minus some. The sample holds fewer than 50,000 clones; roughly 90% are singletons and the top ten take about a sixth. This sample comprised CD4+ or CD8+ T cells sorted from blood, obtained in a trial of the OX40 agonist ivuxolimab. These receptors all come from an adult with an advanced solid tumor such as melanoma, head and neck, liver or kidney cancer. CDR3s include the opening cysteine and the closing phenylalanine or tryptophan. The D gene is left open where the match is weak. Size is omitted from some rows. Given values are once, few, many or a class for expanded clones.

j_gene: TRBJ2-1
d_gene: NA
v_gene: TRBV16
abundance: few
CDR3nt: TGTGCCAGCAGCAGGGACCTAGGATTCAATGAGCAGTTCTTC
CDR3aa: CASSRDLGFNEQFF

j_gene: TRBJ2-5
d_gene: NA
v_gene: TRBV27
abundance: NA
CDR3nt: TGTGCCAGCAGTTTGAGGCTAGTATACGAGACCCAGTACTTC
CDR3aa: CASSLRLVYETQYF

j_gene: TRBJ2-7
d_gene: NA
v_gene: TRBV4-1
abundance: NA
CDR3nt: TGCGCCAGCAGCCAAGCCCCGGACAGAGCTACTTACGAGCAGTACTTC
CDR3aa: CASSQAPDRATYEQYF

j_gene: TRBJ1-2
d_gene: NA
v_gene: TRBV6-1
abundance: NA
CDR3nt: TGTGCCAGCAGTGAAGCGCTGACAGGCTATGGCTACACCTTC
CDR3aa: CASSEALTGYGYTF

j_gene: TRBJ2-4
d_gene: NA
v_gene: TRBV27
abundance: NA
CDR3nt: TGTGCCAGCAGTTCTTCAGGGGCCAAAAACATTCAGTACTTC
CDR3aa: CASSSSGAKNIQYF

j_gene: TRBJ2-1
d_gene: NA
v_gene: TRBV27
abundance: NA
CDR3nt: TGTGCCAGCAAAGGGCGACTAGGGGGGTACAATGAGCAGTTCTTC
CDR3aa: CASKGRLGGYNEQFF

j_gene: TRBJ1-2
d_gene: NA
v_gene: TRBV18
abundance: NA
CDR3nt: TGTGCCAGCTCACCACCCTACAGGGAGAACTATGGCTACACCTTC
CDR3aa: CASSPPYRENYGYTF

j_gene: TRBJ1-5
d_gene: NA
v_gene: TRBV7-9
abundance: few
CDR3nt: TGTGCCAGCAGCTTACAGGGCTATCAGCCCCAGCATTTT
CDR3aa: CASSLQGYQPQHF

j_gene: TRBJ1-4
d_gene: NA
v_gene: TRBV21-1
abundance: NA
CDR3nt: TGTGCCAGCAGCAAAGGGGAGACAGGGGCTAATGAAAAACTGTTTTTT
CDR3aa: CASSKGETGANEKLFF

j_gene: TRBJ1-2
d_gene: TRBD1
v_gene: TRBV19
abundance: NA
CDR3nt: TGTGCCAGTAGTTTGACAGGGCCATCCTACACCTTC
CDR3aa: CASSLTGPSYTF

j_gene: TRBJ1-1
d_gene: NA
v_gene: TRBV4-1
abundance: NA
CDR3nt: TGCGCCAGCAGCCAAGTTCGAGGGGAAGCTTTCTTT
CDR3aa: CASSQVRGEAFF

j_gene: TRBJ1-3
d_gene: NA
v_gene: TRBV6-5
abundance: NA
CDR3nt: TGTGCCAGCAGTCCCGCACGAGCTCCCATATATTTT
CDR3aa: CASSPARAPIYF

j_gene: TRBJ2-3
d_gene: NA
v_gene: TRBV6-1
abundance: NA
CDR3nt: TGTGCCAGCAGTGACCTAGCAGGGGGGCACACAGATACGCAGTATTTT
CDR3aa: CASSDLAGGHTDTQYF

j_gene: TRBJ2-3
d_gene: TRBD1
v_gene: TRBV27
abundance: NA
CDR3nt: TGTGGTACAGGGGGGCCAGATACGCAGTATTTT
CDR3aa: CGTGGPDTQYF

j_gene: TRBJ1-4
d_gene: NA
v_gene: TRBV5-3
abundance: NA
CDR3nt: TGTGCCAGAAGCCGGGTCCGTTATAGGGGAAAAGCAACTAATGAAAAACTGTTTTTT
CDR3aa: CARSRVRYRGKATNEKLFF

j_gene: TRBJ2-7
d_gene: NA
v_gene: TRBV7-8
abundance: NA
CDR3nt: TGTGCCAGCAGCTTCTTGGCCGGGGCCTACGAGCAGTACTTC
CDR3aa: CASSFLAGAYEQYF

j_gene: TRBJ1-2
d_gene: NA
v_gene: TRBV27
abundance: NA
CDR3nt: TGTGCCAGCTACAGCTCGAATGGCTACACCTTC
CDR3aa: CASYSSNGYTF

j_gene: TRBJ1-6
d_gene: TRBD1
v_gene: TRBV5-4
abundance: NA
CDR3nt: TGTGCCAGCAGCTTGGACAGGGGAGGAGGCTCACCCCTCCACTTT
CDR3aa: CASSLDRGGGSPLHF

j_gene: TRBJ2-1
d_gene: NA
v_gene: TRBV20-1
abundance: NA
CDR3nt: TGCAGTGCACCCCGTTACAATGAGCAGTTCTTC
CDR3aa: CSAPRYNEQFF

j_gene: TRBJ2-1
d_gene: NA
v_gene: TRBV29-1
abundance: NA
CDR3nt: TGCAGCGCTGTTGCCCCCATGCGCGGACCCCCGGGCGATGAGCAGTTCTTC
CDR3aa: CSAVAPMRGPPGDEQFF

j_gene: TRBJ1-5
d_gene: TRBD1
v_gene: TRBV28
abundance: once
CDR3nt: TGTGCCAGCACCATACAGGACAGGAATCAGCCCCAGCATTTT
CDR3aa: CASTIQDRNQPQHF

j_gene: TRBJ1-1
d_gene: NA
v_gene: TRBV27
abundance: NA
CDR3nt: TGTGCCAGCAGTTTCGGGATGAACACTGAAGCTTTCTTT
CDR3aa: CASSFGMNTEAFF

j_gene: TRBJ2-1
d_gene: NA
v_gene: TRBV27
abundance: NA
CDR3nt: TGTGCCAGCAGTCCGGACAGTAGCTCCTACAATGAGCAGTTCTTC
CDR3aa: CASSPDSSSYNEQFF

j_gene: TRBJ2-2
d_gene: NA
v_gene: TRBV5-4
abundance: once
CDR3nt: TGTGCCAGCAGCTTGTATGTAGGGAACACCGGGGAGCTGTTTTTT
CDR3aa: CASSLYVGNTGELFF

j_gene: TRBJ2-3
d_gene: NA
v_gene: TRBV11-2
abundance: NA
CDR3nt: TGTGCCAGCAGCCCCGAGTGGGGGCCTGCAGATACGCAGTATTTT
CDR3aa: CASSPEWGPADTQYF

j_gene: TRBJ1-4
d_gene: TRBD1
v_gene: TRBV9
abundance: NA
CDR3nt: TGTGCCAGCAGCTCCGGAGAAATTGACAGGGGGCTGAATGAAAAACTGTTTTTT
CDR3aa: CASSSGEIDRGLNEKLFF

j_gene: TRBJ1-1
d_gene: NA
v_gene: TRBV6-1
abundance: NA
CDR3nt: TGTGCCAGCAGTGAATGGGGGAGCCGGACTGAAGCTTTCTTT
CDR3aa: CASSEWGSRTEAFF

j_gene: TRBJ2-1
d_gene: NA
v_gene: TRBV5-1
abundance: NA
CDR3nt: TGCGCCAGCAGCTTTGACTATTCTTCCTTCAATGAGCAGTTCTTC
CDR3aa: CASSFDYSSFNEQFF

j_gene: TRBJ2-3
d_gene: TRBD1
v_gene: TRBV6-6
abundance: NA
CDR3nt: TGTGCCAGCAATCAGGAAGGGGGCTCAGGAGATACGCAGTATTTT
CDR3aa: CASNQEGGSGDTQYF

j_gene: TRBJ2-5
d_gene: NA
v_gene: TRBV25-1
abundance: once
CDR3nt: TGTGCCAGCAGTATAAACAGGGAGACCCAGTACTTC
CDR3aa: CASSINRETQYF

j_gene: TRBJ2-7
d_gene: NA
v_gene: TRBV21-1
abundance: NA
CDR3nt: TGTGCCAGCAGCAAAAGAGCTAGCGGGGACCCCGCCTACGAGCAGTACTTC
CDR3aa: CASSKRASGDPAYEQYF

j_gene: TRBJ2-1
d_gene: NA
v_gene: TRBV9
abundance: NA
CDR3nt: TGTGCCAGCAGCGTAGCTGTGCGTCTAGCGTCCTACAATGAGCAGTTCTTC
CDR3aa: CASSVAVRLASYNEQFF

j_gene: TRBJ2-2
d_gene: NA
v_gene: TRBV7-9
abundance: NA
CDR3nt: TGTGCCAGTCCACAGGGAACCAACACCGGGGAGCTGTTTTTT
CDR3aa: CASPQGTNTGELFF

j_gene: TRBJ2-5
d_gene: NA
v_gene: TRBV5-1
abundance: NA
CDR3nt: TGCGCCAGCAGCATACGCCAGGGTTGGGAGACCCAGTACTTC
CDR3aa: CASSIRQGWETQYF

j_gene: TRBJ1-5
d_gene: TRBD1
v_gene: TRBV6-6
abundance: NA
CDR3nt: TGTGCCAGCAGTTACGAGGGGGCTAGCAATCAGCCCCAGCATTTT
CDR3aa: CASSYEGASNQPQHF

j_gene: TRBJ1-3
d_gene: NA
v_gene: TRBV18
abundance: NA
CDR3nt: TGTGCCAGCTCACCCGGGGGATCCCTAAGCTCTGGAAACACCATATATTTT
CDR3aa: CASSPGGSLSSGNTIYF

j_gene: TRBJ2-6
d_gene: TRBD2
v_gene: TRBV4-2
abundance: NA
CDR3nt: TGTGCCAGCAGCCAAGACCCCGGGGGGGGTTCTGGGGCCAACGTCCTGACTTTC
CDR3aa: CASSQDPGGGSGANVLTF

j_gene: TRBJ1-2
d_gene: NA
v_gene: TRBV7-9
abundance: NA
CDR3nt: TGTGCCAGCAGCTTAACAGGCAGAAGTTATGGCTACACCTTC
CDR3aa: CASSLTGRSYGYTF

j_gene: TRBJ2-7
d_gene: NA
v_gene: TRBV11-2
abundance: once
CDR3nt: TGTGCCAGCAGCTCAGCGGCCAGATACGAGCAGTACTTC
CDR3aa: CASSSAARYEQYF

j_gene: TRBJ1-2
d_gene: NA
v_gene: TRBV6-6
abundance: NA
CDR3nt: TGTGCCAGCGTCGGCCGTTCCACATATGGCTACACCTTC
CDR3aa: CASVGRSTYGYTF